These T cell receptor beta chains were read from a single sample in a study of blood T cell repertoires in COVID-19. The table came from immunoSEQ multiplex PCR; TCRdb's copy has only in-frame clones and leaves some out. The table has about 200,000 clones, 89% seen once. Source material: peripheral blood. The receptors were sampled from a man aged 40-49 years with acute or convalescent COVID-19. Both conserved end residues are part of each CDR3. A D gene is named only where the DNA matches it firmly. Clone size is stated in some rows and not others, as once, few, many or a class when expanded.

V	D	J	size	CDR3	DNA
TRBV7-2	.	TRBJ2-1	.	CASGRGRRTEYNEQFF	TGTGCCAGCGGGCGGGGGCGACGGACAGAGTACAATGAGCAGTTCTTC
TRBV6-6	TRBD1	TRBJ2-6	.	CASSRTGGGSGANVLTF	TGTGCCAGCAGTCGGACAGGGGGAGGCTCTGGGGCCAACGTCCTGACTTTC
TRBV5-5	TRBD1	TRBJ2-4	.	CASSLTGGDIQYF	TGTGCCAGCAGCTTGACAGGGGGCGACATTCAGTACTTC
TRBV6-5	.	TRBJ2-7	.	CASGPVRGHEQYF	TGTGCCAGCGGCCCGGTGCGGGGCCACGAGCAGTACTTC
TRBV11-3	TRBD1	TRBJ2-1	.	CASSFSGTGLDEQFF	TGTGCCAGCAGCTTCTCCGGGACAGGGTTGGATGAGCAGTTCTTC
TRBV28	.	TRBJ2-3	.	CASSPPGGTDTQYF	TGTGCCAGCAGTCCACCGGGGGGCACAGATACGCAGTATTTT
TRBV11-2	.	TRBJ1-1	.	CASSQAHRPEAFF	TGTGCCAGCAGCCAAGCTCACCGCCCTGAAGCTTTCTTT
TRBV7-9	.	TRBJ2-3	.	CASSFEATTQYF	TGTGCCAGCAGCTTTGAGGCAACGACGCAGTATTTT
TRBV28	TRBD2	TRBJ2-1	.	CASSLNGGSYNEQFF	TGTGCCAGCAGTTTAAATGGCGGGAGTTACAATGAGCAGTTCTTC
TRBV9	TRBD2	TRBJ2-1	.	CASTQSGVPYNEQFF	TGTGCCAGCACCCAGAGCGGGGTGCCCTACAATGAGCAGTTCTTC
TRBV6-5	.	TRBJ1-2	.	CASSYRRLGADYGYTF	TGTGCCAGCAGTTACCGACGGCTGGGCGCCGACTATGGCTACACCTTC
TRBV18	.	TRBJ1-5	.	CASSPRGVSNQPQHF	TGTGCCAGCTCACCTCGGGGGGTTAGCAATCAGCCCCAGCATTTT
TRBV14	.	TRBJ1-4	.	CASSRTGGATNEKLFF	TGTGCCAGCAGCCGAACGGGGGGTGCAACTAATGAAAAACTGTTTTTT
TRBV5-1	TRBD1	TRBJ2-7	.	CASSLGRQGISEQYF	TGCGCCAGCAGCTTGGGGAGACAGGGAATCTCCGAGCAGTACTTC
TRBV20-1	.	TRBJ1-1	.	CSASLGWRAPTEAFF	TGCAGTGCTAGTCTCGGTTGGAGGGCTCCCACTGAAGCTTTCTTT
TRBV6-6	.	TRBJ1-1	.	CASSSPTWAGTEAFF	TGTGCCAGCAGCTCCCCAACATGGGCAGGCACTGAAGCTTTCTTT
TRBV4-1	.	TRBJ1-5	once	CASSQVFGVWPQHF	TGCGCCAGCAGCCAAGTCTTCGGGGTATGGCCCCAGCATTTT
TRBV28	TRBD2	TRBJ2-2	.	CASSLAGGPGELFF	TGTGCCAGCAGTTTAGCGGGGGGTCCCGGGGAGCTGTTTTTT
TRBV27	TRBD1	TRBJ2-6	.	CASSVPGQGTGANVLTF	TGTGCCAGCAGCGTCCCGGGACAGGGGACTGGGGCCAACGTCCTGACTTTC
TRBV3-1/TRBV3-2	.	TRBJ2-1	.	CASSQDEGGRDEQFF	TGTGCCAGCAGCCAAGACGAGGGGGGGAGGGATGAGCAGTTCTTC
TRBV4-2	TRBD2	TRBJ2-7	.	CASSQGLAGNEQYF	TGTGCCAGCAGCCAAGGACTAGCGGGGAACGAGCAGTACTTC
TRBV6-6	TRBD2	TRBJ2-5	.	CASSPGTRNHKTQYF	TGTGCCAGCAGCCCCGGGACTAGGAACCATAAGACCCAGTACTTC
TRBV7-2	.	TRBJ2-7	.	CASSLAMGGVAVPEQYF	TGTGCCAGCAGCTTAGCCATGGGGGGAGTAGCGGTGCCCGAGCAGTACTTC
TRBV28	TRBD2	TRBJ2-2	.	CASSSSGGGTGELFF	TGTGCCAGCAGTTCTAGCGGGGGTGGCACCGGGGAGCTGTTTTTT
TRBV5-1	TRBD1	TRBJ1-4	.	CASSSTGTGGEKLFF	TGCGCCAGCAGCTCGACCGGGACAGGGGGTGAAAAACTGTTTTTT
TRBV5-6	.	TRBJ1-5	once	CASSLERNQPQHF	TGTGCCAGCAGCTTGGAACGGAATCAGCCCCAGCATTTT
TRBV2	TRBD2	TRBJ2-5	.	CASRGLAFWETQYF	TGTGCCAGCAGGGGACTAGCTTTTTGGGAGACCCAGTACTTC